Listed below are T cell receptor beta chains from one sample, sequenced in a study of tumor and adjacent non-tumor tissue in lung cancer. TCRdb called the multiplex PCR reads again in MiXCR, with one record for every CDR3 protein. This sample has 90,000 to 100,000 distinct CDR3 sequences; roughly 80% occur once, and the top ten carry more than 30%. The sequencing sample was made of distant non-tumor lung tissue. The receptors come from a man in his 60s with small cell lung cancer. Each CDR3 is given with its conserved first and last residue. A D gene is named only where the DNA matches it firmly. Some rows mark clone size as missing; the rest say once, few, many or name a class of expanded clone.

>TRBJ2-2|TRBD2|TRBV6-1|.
CVSNGLAGVNTGELFF
TGTGTCAGCAATGGGCTAGCGGGAGTAAACACCGGGGAGCTGTTTTTT
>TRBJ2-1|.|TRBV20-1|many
CSALPPAVSYNEQFF
TGCAGTGCGCTCCCCCCAGCGGTGTCCTACAATGAGCAGTTCTTC
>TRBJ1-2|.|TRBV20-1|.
CSAREGHYGYTF
TGCAGTGCTAGAGAAGGACACTATGGCTACACCTTC
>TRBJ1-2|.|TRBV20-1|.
CSARTVTRGHTF
TGCAGTGCTCGAACCGTGACGAGGGGCCACACCTTC
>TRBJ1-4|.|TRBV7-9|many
CASSLAGQNEKLFF
TGTGCCAGCAGCTTAGCGGGACAAAATGAAAAACTGTTTTTT
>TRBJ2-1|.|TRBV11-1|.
CVSSLRQISHYEQFF
TGTGTCAGCAGCTTACGACAGATAAGTCATTATGAGCAATTCTTC
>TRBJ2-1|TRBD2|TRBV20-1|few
CSARAWGMAGGPGLNEQFF
TGCAGTGCTAGAGCATGGGGAATGGCGGGAGGGCCTGGGCTGAATGAGCAGTTCTTC
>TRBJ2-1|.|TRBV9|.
CASSVTGLHYNEQFF
TGTGCCAGCAGCGTAACTGGACTTCACTACAATGAGCAGTTCTTC
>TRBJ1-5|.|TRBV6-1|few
CVSSNPLAGGSQPQHF
TGTGTCAGCAGCAACCCCCTAGCAGGTGGCTCACAGCCCCAGCATTTT
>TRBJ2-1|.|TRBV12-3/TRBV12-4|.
CANMLGYNEQFF
TGTGCCAACATGCTGGGCTACAATGAGCAGTTTTTC
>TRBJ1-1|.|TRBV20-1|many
CSASGGNTEAFF
TGCAGTGCTAGCGGAGGGAACACTGAAGCTTTCTTT
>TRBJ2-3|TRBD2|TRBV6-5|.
CASSTPTSGRGNTLYF
TGTGCCAGCAGTACCCCGACCAGCGGGAGGGGTAATACGCTGTATTTT
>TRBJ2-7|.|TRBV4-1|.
CASNQDIAGPYKQYF
TGCGCCAGCAACCAAGATATCGCGGGGCCGTACAAGCAGTACTTC
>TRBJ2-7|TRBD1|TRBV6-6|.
CASRQGQGKSYEQYF
TGTGCCAGTAGACAGGGACAGGGGAAATCCTACGAGCAGTACTTC
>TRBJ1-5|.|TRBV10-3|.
CAISELGGLDGNRPQHF
TGTGCCATCAGTGAGTTAGGAGGGTTAGACGGCAATCGGCCCCAGCATTTT
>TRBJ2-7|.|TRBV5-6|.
CVSSPDGGAYDEQYF
TGCGTCAGCAGCCCGGACGGGGGAGCCTACGACGAGCAGTACTTC
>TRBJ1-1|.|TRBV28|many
CASSLPTEDTEAFF
TGTGCCAGCAGTTTGCCGACAGAGGACACTGAAGCTTTCTTT
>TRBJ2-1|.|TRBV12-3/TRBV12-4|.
CVTSFTGEQFF
TGTGTCACCAGTTTCACCGGGGAGCAGTTCTTC
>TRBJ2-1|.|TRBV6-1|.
CASIISWSRNEQLF
TGTGCCAGCATCATTAGCTGGAGTAGGAATGAGCAGCTCTTC
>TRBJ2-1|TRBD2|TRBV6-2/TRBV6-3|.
CASSYLPGVGGEQFF
TGTGCCAGCAGTTACCTCCCCGGTGTCGGGGGGGAGCAGTTCTTC
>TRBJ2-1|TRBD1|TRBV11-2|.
CTSSLQGAYYGQFF
TGTACCAGCAGTCTACAGGGGGCTTACTATGGGCAGTTCTTC
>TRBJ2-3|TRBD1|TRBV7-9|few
CANSPGTGRTDTQYF
TGTGCCAACAGCCCTGGGACAGGGCGGACAGATACGCAGTATTTT
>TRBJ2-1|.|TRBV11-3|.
CSSSPSGVTYNEQFF
TGTTCCAGCAGCCCTAGTGGGGTAACCTACAATGAGCAGTTCTTC
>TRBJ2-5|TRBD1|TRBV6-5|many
CASSYSHRGWETQYF
TGTGCCAGCAGTTACTCCCACAGGGGGTGGGAGACCCAGTACTTC
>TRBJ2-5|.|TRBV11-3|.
CTSSPGLTEETQYF
TGTACCAGCAGCCCGGGATTAACGGAAGAGACCCAGTACTTC
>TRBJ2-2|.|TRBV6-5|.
CASSYNARLPGRTGVLFF
TGTGCCAGTAGTTATAATGCTAGGTTACCGGGGCGAACCGGGGTGCTGTTTTTT